This T cell receptor beta chain was obtained from a study of T cells in Graves' hyperthyroidism and ophthalmopathy. As for the study in general: The blood sample was taken at first diagnosis, before treatment began.

Clinical Activity Scores of at least 3, NOSPECS grades of at least 4 and durations under 3 months characterized ophthalmopathy patients. Germline-derived CDR1 and CDR2 are MNHEY and SMNVEV (reference sequence). CDR3 size: 16 residues. V lost 5 bases and J lost 0; bases outside the gene matches: 7. Remarks on this clonotype: Its target is not known.

Points from the study as a whole: A model built on 13 V-J features separated ophthalmopathy from stable hyperthyroidism. The model identified upcoming ophthalmopathy a median approximately 6.4 months ahead of onset.

The source material, RNA transcripts, was used to amplify TCR beta CDR3 regions. The HTBI primer set served for first-round RT-PCR of the TCR CDR3. TCRdb reprocessed the multiplex PCR reads via MiXCR and lists one record per CDR3 protein. The table lists around 300,000 distinct CDR3 sequences, approximately 19% of them singletons. The clonotype originates from a man aged 50-60 years with Graves' ophthalmopathy. The chain is built from TRBV27 and TRBJ2-4; 7 bases line up with TRBD1. Sequencing was performed on blood. CDR3 DNA: TGTGCCAGCAGTCCCGACAGGGATCTAGCCAAAAACATTCAGTACTTC. Translating it yields CASSPDRDLAKNIQYF.